The clone carrying this T cell receptor beta chain was seen a few times. Its antigen is undetermined. The CDR3 contains 16 residues. V gave up 5 bases and J gave up 0 bases; unmatched junction bases: 4. In germline, CDR1 is KGHSH, CDR2 LQKENI. These data come from a study of T-cell memory formation after mild COVID-19. Study at large: TCR clustering was largely donor specific.

The authors produced TCR alpha and TCR beta cDNA libraries with sample barcodes and UMIs by 5'RACE using constant-segment primers. TCRdb reprocessed the 5' RACE reads via MiXCR and lists one record per CDR3 protein. The table has 530,000 or so distinct CDR3 sequences, around a sixth seen once. Study-wide results and caveats: CD4/CD8 balance held among clones contracting day 15 to 85, and later expanders leaned CD4+. Clones which contracted sat mainly in CM and EM if CD4+, and in EMRA if CD8+.

The chain couples TRBV18 to TRBJ2-1, with 10 bases identical to TRBD1. This sequence was found in an adult woman who had mild COVID-19 (a few samples of this study predate the infection). Cell type and time point are not known. Sequenced sample: PBMCs or a T cell subset sorted from them (not recorded which). The CDR3 coding sequence is TGTGCCAGCTCAACGAGGACAGGGGGCTCCTACAATGAGCAGTTCTTC. This codes for CASSTRTGGSYNEQFF.